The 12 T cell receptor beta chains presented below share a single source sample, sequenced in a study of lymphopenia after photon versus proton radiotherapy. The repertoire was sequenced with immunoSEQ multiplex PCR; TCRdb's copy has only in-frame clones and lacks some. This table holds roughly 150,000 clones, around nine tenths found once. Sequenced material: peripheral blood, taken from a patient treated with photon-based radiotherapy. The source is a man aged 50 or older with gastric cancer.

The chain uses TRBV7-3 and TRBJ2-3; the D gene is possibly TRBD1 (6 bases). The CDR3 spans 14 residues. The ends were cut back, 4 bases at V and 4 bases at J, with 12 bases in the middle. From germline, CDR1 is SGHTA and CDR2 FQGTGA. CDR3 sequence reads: CASSSGRGPDTQYF. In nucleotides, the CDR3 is TGTGCCAGCAGCTCGGGCAGGGGCCCAGATACGCAGTATTTT.

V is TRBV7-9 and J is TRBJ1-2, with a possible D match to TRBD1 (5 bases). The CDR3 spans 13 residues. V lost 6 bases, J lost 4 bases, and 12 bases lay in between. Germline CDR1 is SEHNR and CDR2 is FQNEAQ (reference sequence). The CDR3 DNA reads TGTGCCAGCAGGGGGGAGGGTAGCTATGGCTACACCTTC. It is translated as CASRGEGSYGYTF.

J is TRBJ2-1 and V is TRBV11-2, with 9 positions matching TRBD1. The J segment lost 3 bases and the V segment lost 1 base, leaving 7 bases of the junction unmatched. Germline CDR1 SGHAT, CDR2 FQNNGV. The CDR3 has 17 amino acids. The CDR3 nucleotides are TGTGCCAGCAGCTTAGTGGGACAGGGAATATTCTACAATGAGCAGTTCTTC. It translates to CASSLVGQGIFYNEQFF.

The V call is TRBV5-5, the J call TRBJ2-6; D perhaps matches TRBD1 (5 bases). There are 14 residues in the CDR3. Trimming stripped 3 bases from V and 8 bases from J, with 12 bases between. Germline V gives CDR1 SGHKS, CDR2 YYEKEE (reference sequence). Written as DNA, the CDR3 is TGTGCCAGCAGCTCCCAGGGAAGCACCAACGTCCTGACTTTC. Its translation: CASSSQGSTNVLTF.

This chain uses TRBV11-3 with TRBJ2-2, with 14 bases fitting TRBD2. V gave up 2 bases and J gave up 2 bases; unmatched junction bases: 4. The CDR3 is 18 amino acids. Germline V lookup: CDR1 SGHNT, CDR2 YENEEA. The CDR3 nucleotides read TGTGCCAGCAGCTTACGACTAGCGGGAGGGTATAACACCGGGGAGCTGTTTTTT. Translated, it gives CASSLRLAGGYNTGELFF.

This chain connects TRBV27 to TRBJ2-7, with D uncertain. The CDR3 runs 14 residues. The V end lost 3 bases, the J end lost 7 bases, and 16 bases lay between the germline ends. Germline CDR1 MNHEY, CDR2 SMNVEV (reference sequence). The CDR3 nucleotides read TGTGCCAGCAGTTTCGTCGGCCAGATCCGGGAGCAGTACTTC. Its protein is CASSFVGQIREQYF.

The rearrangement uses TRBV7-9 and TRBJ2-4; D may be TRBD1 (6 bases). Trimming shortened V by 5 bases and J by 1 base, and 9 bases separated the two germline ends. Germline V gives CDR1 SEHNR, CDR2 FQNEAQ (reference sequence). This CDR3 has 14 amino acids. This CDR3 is CASSQQGAKNIQYF. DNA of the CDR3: TGTGCCAGCAGCCAGCAGGGGGCCAAAAACATTCAGTACTTC.

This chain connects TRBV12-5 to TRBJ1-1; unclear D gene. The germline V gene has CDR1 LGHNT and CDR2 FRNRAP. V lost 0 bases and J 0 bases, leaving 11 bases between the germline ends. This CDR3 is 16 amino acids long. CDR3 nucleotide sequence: TGTGCTAGTGGTTTGGTTATAGGGCCAATGAACACTGAAGCTTTCTTT. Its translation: CASGLVIGPMNTEAFF.

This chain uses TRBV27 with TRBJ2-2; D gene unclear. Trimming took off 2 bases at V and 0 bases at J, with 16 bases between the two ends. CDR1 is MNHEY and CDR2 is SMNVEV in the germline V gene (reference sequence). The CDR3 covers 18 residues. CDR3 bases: TGTGCCAGCAGTTTAAGGCCCCGACTTGGAACGAACACCGGGGAGCTGTTTTTT. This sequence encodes CASSLRPRLGTNTGELFF.

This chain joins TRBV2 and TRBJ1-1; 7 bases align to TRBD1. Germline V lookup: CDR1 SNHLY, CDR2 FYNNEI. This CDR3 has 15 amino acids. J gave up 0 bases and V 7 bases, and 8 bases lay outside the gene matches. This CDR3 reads CASNNGQVMNTEAFF. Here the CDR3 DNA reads TGTGCCAGCAACAACGGACAGGTGATGAACACTGAAGCTTTCTTT. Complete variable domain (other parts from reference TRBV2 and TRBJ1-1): EPEVTQTPSHQVTQMGQEVILRCVPISNHLYFYWYRQILGQKVEFLVSFYNNEISEKSEIFDDQFSVERPDGSNFTLKIRSTKLEDSAMYFCASNNGQVMNTEAFFGQGTRLTVV.

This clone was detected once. The CDR3 loop reads CASSFSTSGTDTQYF. The CDR3 coding sequence is TGCGCCAGCAGCTTCTCGACTAGCGGCACAGATACGCAGTATTTT. The chain links TRBV5-1 to TRBJ2-3, with TRBD2 matching 8 bases. CDR3 length: 15 residues. The V segment lost 2 bases and the J segment 1 base; nucleotides outside the gene matches: 3. Germline V gene lookup returns CDR1 SGHRS and CDR2 YFSETQ.

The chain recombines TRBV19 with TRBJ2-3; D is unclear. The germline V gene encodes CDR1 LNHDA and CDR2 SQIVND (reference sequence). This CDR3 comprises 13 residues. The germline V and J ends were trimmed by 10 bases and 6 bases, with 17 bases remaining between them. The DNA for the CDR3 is TGTGCCACCACCCGTTCATTCTCGGATACGCAGTATTTT. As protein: CATTRSFSDTQYF.